The T cell receptor beta chain described here comes from a study of human T cells and chemical hapten exposure (TCRdb year 2021). The study in broad terms: For sensitization, 2% DPC in acetone was applied to a roughly 2 cm by roughly 2 cm area of upper inner arm skin. Throughout the roughly 23-week study period, patients were also given weekly therapeutic DPC doses on the scalp. Patch testing on the upper back used Finn chambers containing 0.01% DPC, with scoring done after 6 days according to International Contact Dermatitis Research Group standards. The patient cohort, mostly female, included alopecia areata with under or over 50% scalp involvement, alopecia totalis and alopecia universalis. The libraries were sequenced as a pool, and the TCR yield per sample differed mostly because of small variations in library volumes within the pool. This study followed changes in the peripheral blood TCR repertoire in vivo during primary and secondary sensitization of alopecia patients to the hapten diphenylcyclopropenone (DPC). Blood was sampled from patients pre-sensitization (week 0) and at 2, 6 and about 24 weeks after DPC sensitization. For TCR sequencing, blood came from over 25 alopecia patients at anywhere from one to four time points (pre-sensitization, 2, 6 and 24 weeks). Summary of the overall study and its limitations: Repeated subsampling changed both the strength of the expansion versus patch-test correlation and the threshold at which that correlation became significant. Because every patient had alopecia, a presumed autoimmune disease, the patients' immune response might differ from that of healthy individuals. Compared with pre-sensitization or healthy control sets, expanded TCRs formed significantly more large CDR3 similarity clusters, which is consistent with antigen-driven responses. DPC sensitization did not change how many TCRs were above 1 in 1000 frequency, and no evidence was found of alterations in global repertoire structure. The number of PT1 expanded TCRs positively correlated with patch test score, significant at thresholds 8, 16 and 32 but not 4.

Including cysteine and phenylalanine, the CDR3 has 15 amino acids. Only CDR3 DNA remains: 45 bases, in frame from the first base. At the junction V is shortened by 2 bases and J by 0 bases, with 9 bases in between. The germline V gene supplies CDR1 SGHTS and CDR2 YDEGEE. This clonotype was detected only a few times. The antigen it binds to is not known. Per-nucleotide qualities are absent, and no much larger clonotype sits a single base away. The sample's time point, from its label and the paper: patch test 2, 6 weeks after DPC sensitization. The treatment or condition label here, explained by the study, means: therapeutic diphenylcyclopropenone sensitization with weekly scalp DPC. Blood at each patch-test visit was drawn before the patch test was applied. Eligible patients were aged 18 to 70, diagnosed with alopecia, deemed suitable for DPC therapy, and excluded if pregnant. Total RNA was isolated from unfractionated whole blood collected in Tempus Blood RNA tubes.

The library was prepared using RACE. These reads were obtained on a NextSeq 500. Library preparation attached unique molecular identifiers to individual cDNA molecules for quantitative, reproducible TCR counting. From each blood RNA sample, both TCR alpha and TCR beta chains were sequenced. The paper's processing steps were these. Samples had a median of 95,638 TCRs, with a range from roughly 23,224 to 750,000. V, J and CDR3 annotation of the TCR reads was performed with the Decombinator software suite. For the PS versus PT1 abundance plots, all samples were subsampled to the same number of TCRs (28,000). TCRs were defined as expanded if absent before sensitization and observed at least eight times at the 2-week time point. TCRdb reanalyzed the raw reads on its own, using fastp at Q25 for trimming and MiXCR for clone calling, and kept in-frame beta chains. Each CDR3 protein gets just one entry, which takes the most common genes and DNA from the rows behind it. TCRdb, rather than the study authors, made the V and J calls. The sample table records 85,000 or so distinct CDR3 sequences; around 10% of these occur just once. About 1.6% of the sample comes from the top ten.

The chain employs TRBV5-8 and TRBJ2-1; possibly the D gene is TRBD2, per 5 matching bases. The sequenced sample was whole blood, obtained in connection with sensitization to the hapten diphenylcyclopropenone (DPC). The sequence derives from a man between 18 and 29 years old with alopecia areata. Some clones in this sample may be carry-over from other donors' samples. The DNA sequence is given as TGTGCCAGCAGCTTCGAGCGGAACTCCTACAATGAGCAGTTCTTC. This sequence encodes CASSFERNSYNEQFF.